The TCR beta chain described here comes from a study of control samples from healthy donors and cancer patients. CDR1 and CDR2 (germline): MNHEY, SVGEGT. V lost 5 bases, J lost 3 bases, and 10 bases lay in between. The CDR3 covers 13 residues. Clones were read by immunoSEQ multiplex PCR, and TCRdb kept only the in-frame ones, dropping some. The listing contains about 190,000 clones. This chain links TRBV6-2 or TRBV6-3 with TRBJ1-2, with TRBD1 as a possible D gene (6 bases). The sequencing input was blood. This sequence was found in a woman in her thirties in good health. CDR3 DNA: TGTGCCAGCAGTCCCTCAGGGGACTATGGCTACACCTTC. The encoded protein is CASSPSGDYGYTF.